This entry lists 13 T cell receptor beta chains sequenced from one sample in a study of T cell changes during pregnancy in multiple sclerosis. The data were produced by immunoSEQ multiplex PCR, yet TCRdb's version contains in-frame clones alone and is incomplete. The sample consists of some 60,000 clones, about nine tenths of them appearing once. This sample comprised peripheral blood, obtained in the first trimester of pregnancy. The receptors stem from a female donor in good health, enrolled as a control in a pregnancy study.

The chain joins TRBV19 to TRBJ1-3, with D perhaps TRBD1 (5 bases). The CDR3 length is 14 residues. V was pared by 3 bases and J by 3 bases, with 9 bases between. Looked up from germline, CDR1 is LNHDA and CDR2 is SQIVND (reference sequence). For the CDR3, the DNA is TGTGCCAGTAGTATGTCGGGGGTTGGAAACACCATATATTTT. This gives the protein CASSMSGVGNTIYF.

This chain links TRBV19 with TRBJ2-3, with 7 bases that match TRBD2. The CDR3 spans 15 residues. V lost 9 bases, J lost 4 bases, and 13 bases stayed unmatched. CDR1 LNHDA and CDR2 SQIVND come from the germline V gene (reference sequence). The CDR3 here is CASSPSSGLADTQYF. As DNA, the CDR3 is TGTGCCAGCTCACCATCTAGCGGATTGGCAGATACGCAGTATTTT.

The genes are TRBV11-2 and TRBJ2-1; 11 bases line up with TRBD2. CDR3 length equals 15 residues. V trimming: 1 base; J trimming: 7 bases; junction bases outside the gene matches: 3. Germline CDR1 SGHAT, CDR2 FQNNGV. CDR3: CASSLGLAGINEQFF. CDR3 bases: TGTGCCAGCAGCTTAGGACTAGCGGGAATTAATGAGCAGTTCTTC.

Points on this clone: A junction end diverges from the germline sequence, so it may reflect a read error. This chain links TRBV7-8 with TRBJ2-5; possibly TRBD2 for D (5 bases). This CDR3 contains 16 residues. The germline gives CDR1 SGHVS, CDR2 FQNEAQ. The CDR3 loop is CASSLALSRGLQTQYF. The CDR3 nucleotides are TGTGCCAGCAGCCTAGCCCTCAGTCGGGGTCTGCAGACCCAGTACTTC.

The V and J genes are TRBV19 and TRBJ2-7; 10 bases are shared with TRBD2. The CDR3 is made up of 14 amino acids. Germline assignment: CDR1 LNHDA and CDR2 SQIVND (reference sequence). J gave up 4 bases and V 7 bases, and 7 bases lay outside the gene matches. CDR3 coding DNA: TGTGCCAGTATCCGAGCGGGGGGGCAGTACGAGCAGTACTTC. It translates to CASIRAGGQYEQYF.

The chain joins TRBV7-3 to TRBJ2-1; 14 bases are a match to TRBD2. Trimming took 2 bases from V and 5 from J; bases not matched to a gene: 8. Per germline, CDR1 SGHTA and CDR2 FQGTGA. This CDR3 spans 18 amino acids. The CDR3 DNA follows: TGTGCCAGCAGCTTATCGACTAGCGGGGGGGCGGTAAACAATGAGCAGTTCTTC. Encoded protein: CASSLSTSGGAVNNEQFF.

V gene TRBV4-1 combines with J gene TRBJ1-2; no definite D call. The CDR3 extends over 14 amino acids. V gave up 2 bases and J gave up 3 bases, with 10 bases separating them. Germline V CDR1 and CDR2: MGHRA, YSYEKL. CDR3 amino acids: CASSQRGNDYGYTF. As DNA, the CDR3 is TGCGCCAGCAGCCAAAGAGGCAATGACTATGGCTACACCTTC.

This chain joins TRBV29-1 and TRBJ2-7, with TRBD1 as a possible D gene (6 bases). Germline lookup yields CDR1 SQVTM and CDR2 ANQGSEA. V was cut by 2 bases and J by 4 bases, with 12 bases left in between. The CDR3 runs 13 residues. CDR3 sequence reads: CSVESEGGYEQYF. CDR3 DNA sequence: TGCAGCGTTGAATCGGAAGGGGGTTACGAGCAGTACTTC.

The J gene is TRBJ2-6, the V gene TRBV27, with 9 bases that match TRBD2. Trimming cost V 2 bases and J 0 bases; bases outside gene matches: 20. Germline V lookup: CDR1 MNHEY, CDR2 SMNVEV (reference sequence). This CDR3 has 23 amino acids. The CDR3 region has the DNA TGTGCCAGCAGTTTAAGGGTTCCACTAGCGGGTCAACGACTACTCTCTGGGGCCAACGTCCTGACTTTC. Its translation is CASSLRVPLAGQRLLSGANVLTF.

The gene calls are TRBV27 and TRBJ1-2; 8 bases are a match to TRBD1. This CDR3 has 14 residues. Germline trimming cut 4 bases from V and 4 bases from J; bases unmatched to any gene: 5. Germline CDR1 reads MNHEY; CDR2 reads SMNVEV (reference sequence). The CDR3 region is CASSSTGTGYGYTF. CDR3 bases: TGTGCCAGCAGTTCTACCGGGACAGGCTATGGCTACACCTTC.

For the CDR3, the DNA is TGCAGCGTCACAGGGAGAGCTAACTATGGCTACACCTTC. Protein: CSVTGRANYGYTF. The chain has TRBV29-1 and TRBJ1-2; maybe TRBD1 (6 bases). The CDR3 has 13 residues. Per germline, CDR1 SQVTM and CDR2 ANQGSEA. V was trimmed by 6 bases and J by 0 bases, leaving 11 bases between them.

The chain has TRBV7-3 and TRBJ2-5; D gene unclear. Trimming took 2 bases from V and 1 from J, leaving 11 bases between them. The V gene's germline CDR1 is SGHTA and CDR2 FQGTGA. The CDR3 runs 15 residues. DNA of the CDR3: TGTGCCAGCAGCTTATATGGAGCGCCCCAAGAGACCCAGTACTTC. Its translation is CASSLYGAPQETQYF.

The chain couples TRBV28 to TRBJ1-6, with D possibly TRBD1 on 6 matching bases. This CDR3 is built from 15 residues. With 6 bases removed from V and 7 bases from J, the gap between germline ends came to 16 bases. Germline values: CDR1 MDHEN, CDR2 SYDVKM. In nucleotides, the CDR3 is TGTGCCAGCAGGCCAGAAACAGGGCGGAATTCACCCCTCCACTTT. Translation: CASRPETGRNSPLHF.